The sample holds a few counts of the clone carrying this TCR beta chain. Antigen unknown. Germline lookup yields CDR1 LNHDA and CDR2 SQIVND (reference sequence). The V end was cut by 0 bases, the J end by 1 base, with 9 bases between. The CDR3 consists of 15 residues. TCRdb reprocessed the 5' RACE reads via MiXCR and lists one record per CDR3 protein. The data hold hundreds of thousands of distinct CDR3 sequences, with 7.1% observed a single time. This entry comes from a study of identical twins. Regarding the study as a whole: Cord blood's abundant beta clonotypes had fewer insertions, unlike memory repertoires. Cross-sectional statistical analysis, not tracking of the same donors, underpinned the conclusions.

The data also belong to a second study, concerning yellow fever vaccine responses in identical twins.

This clonotype was sampled from a woman between 18 and 29 years old in good health. The rearrangement links TRBV19 to TRBJ1-1; no definite D call. The material sequenced was PBMCs. CDR3 region: CASSIDLTRNTEAFF. Here the CDR3 DNA reads TGTGCCAGTAGTATAGACTTGACACGGAACACTGAAGCTTTCTTT.